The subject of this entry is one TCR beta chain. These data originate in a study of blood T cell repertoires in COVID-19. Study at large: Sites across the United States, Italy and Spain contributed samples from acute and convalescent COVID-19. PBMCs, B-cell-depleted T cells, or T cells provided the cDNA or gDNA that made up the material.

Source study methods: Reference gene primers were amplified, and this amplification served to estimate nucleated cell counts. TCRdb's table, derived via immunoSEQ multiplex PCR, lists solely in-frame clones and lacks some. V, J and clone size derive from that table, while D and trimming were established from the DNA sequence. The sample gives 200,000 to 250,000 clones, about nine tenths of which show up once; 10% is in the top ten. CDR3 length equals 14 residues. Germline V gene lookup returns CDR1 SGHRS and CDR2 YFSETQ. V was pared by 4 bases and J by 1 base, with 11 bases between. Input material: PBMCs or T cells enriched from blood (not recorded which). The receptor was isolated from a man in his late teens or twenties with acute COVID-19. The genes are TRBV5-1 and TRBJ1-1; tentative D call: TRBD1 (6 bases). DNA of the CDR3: TGCGCCAGCAGCGTTAGGACAGCGAACACTGAAGCTTTCTTT. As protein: CASSVRTANTEAFF.